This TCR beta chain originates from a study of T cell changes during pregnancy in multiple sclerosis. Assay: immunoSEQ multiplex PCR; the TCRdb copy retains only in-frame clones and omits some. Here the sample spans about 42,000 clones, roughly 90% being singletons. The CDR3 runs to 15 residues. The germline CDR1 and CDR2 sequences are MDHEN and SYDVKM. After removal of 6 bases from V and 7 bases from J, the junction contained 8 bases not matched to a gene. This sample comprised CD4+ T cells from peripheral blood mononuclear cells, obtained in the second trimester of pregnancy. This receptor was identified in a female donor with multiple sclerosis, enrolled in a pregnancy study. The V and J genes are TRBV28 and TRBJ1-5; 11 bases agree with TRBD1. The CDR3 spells CASSPGTGGSQPQHF. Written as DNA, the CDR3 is TGTGCCAGCAGCCCCGGGACAGGGGGTTCCCAGCCCCAGCATTTT.